This entry lists 16 T cell receptor beta chains sequenced from one sample in a study of T-cell reconstitution after alpha-beta-depleted transplantation in children. Construction of the TCRbeta library involved unique molecular identifiers. One entry per CDR3 protein results from TCRdb running MiXCR on the PCR reads. The sample holds approximately 630,000 distinct CDR3 sequences, approximately 14% seen once. This specimen was PBMCs, taken before TCRalphabeta/CD19-depleted stem cell transplant. The receptors shown here come from a girl aged 2-15 years with congenital amegakaryocytic thrombocytopenia, due to receive a stem cell transplant.

The chain is built from TRBV5-1 and TRBJ2-2; tentatively, D is TRBD2 (6 bases). The CDR3 sequence is 15 residues long. V lost 0 bases, J lost 6 bases, and 12 bases lay in between. Germline V gene sequence: CDR1 SGHRS, CDR2 YFSETQ. DNA of the CDR3: TGCGCCAGCAGCTTGGGAGCCCCGGGGGCCGGGGAGCTGTTTTTT. This encodes CASSLGAPGAGELFF.

The table lists this clonotype with many counts. The gene calls are TRBV20-1 and TRBJ2-1, with 14 bases identical to TRBD2. The CDR3 spans 15 residues. In germline, CDR1 is DFQATT, CDR2 SNEGSKA (reference sequence). V lost 5 bases, J lost 6 bases, and 6 bases stayed unmatched. The CDR3 nucleotides are TGCAGTGCTTGGGGACTAGCGGGAGTCGTCAATGAGCAGTTCTTC. Protein: CSAWGLAGVVNEQFF.

This clonotype was seen a handful of times. The rearrangement uses TRBV6-5 and TRBJ2-7; D tentatively reads TRBD1 or TRBD2 (6 bases each). The CDR3 is 15 amino acids. Germline V gene lookup returns CDR1 MNHEY and CDR2 SVGAGI. V gave up 4 bases and J gave up 1 base, with 14 bases separating them. CDR3 nucleotides: TGTGCCAGCAGTTCCTCGGGAGACAGGTCCTACGAGCAGTACTTC. Translation gives CASSSSGDRSYEQYF.

This clonotype showed up just once. Possible read error: a much larger clone is one base away. The rearrangement joins TRBV5-1 to TRBJ2-7; maybe TRBD1 (5 bases). CDR1 SGHRS and CDR2 YFSETQ come from the germline V gene. The CDR3 is 14 amino acids. CDR3 loop: CASSWVAGPYERYF. CDR3 DNA: TGCGCCAGCAGCTGGGTGGCAGGGCCCTACGAGCGGTACTTC. The full variable domain, its missing parts supplied by reference TRBV5-1 and TRBJ2-7, is KAGVTQTPRYLIKTRGQQVTLSCSPISGHRSVSWYQQTPGQGLQFLFEYFSETQRNKGNFPGRFSGRQFSNSRSEMNVSTLELGDSALYLCASSWVAGPYERYFGPGTRLTVT.

The V and J genes are TRBV2 and TRBJ2-4; unclear D gene. Trimming shortened V by 6 bases and J by 6 bases, and 18 bases separated the two germline ends. In germline, CDR1 is SNHLY, CDR2 FYNNEI. The CDR3 totals 15 residues. For the CDR3, the DNA is TGTGCCAGCAGATTTACAAGTCCCACGGGAAACATTCAGTACTTC. Translation gives CASRFTSPTGNIQYF.

To note about this clonotype: An end of the junction differs from the germline gene, which may be a read error. This sequence joins TRBV3-1 and TRBJ2-7, with D possibly called TRBD1 or TRBD2 (5 bases each). The germline V gene has CDR1 LGHDT and CDR2 YNNKEL (reference sequence). The CDR3 is 15 residues long. As DNA, the CDR3 is TGTGCCACCAGCCAAGATCCGGGACCCACCTACGAGCAGTACTTC. This encodes CATSQDPGPTYEQYF.

This clonotype occurred many times. The chain couples TRBV29-1 to TRBJ2-1, with D unclear. Germline V gene data show CDR1 as SQVTM and CDR2 as ANQGSEA. This CDR3 is built from 10 residues. V lost 3 bases to trimming and J lost 8 bases, with 5 bases between them. CDR3 amino acids: CSVDGYEQFF. The CDR3 bases are TGCAGCGTTGACGGTTATGAGCAGTTCTTC.

This clonotype was counted a few times. This rearrangement joins TRBV5-1 to TRBJ1-4, with D tentatively TRBD1 (5 bases). The germline gives CDR1 SGHRS, CDR2 YFSETQ. V was cut by 4 bases and J by 6 bases, with 13 bases left in between. The CDR3 length is 14 residues. CDR3 amino acids: CASSPATGDEKLFF. CDR3 nucleotide sequence: TGCGCCAGCAGCCCTGCCACGGGGGATGAAAAACTGTTTTTT.

At least ten counts were recorded for this clonotype. This chain joins TRBV20-1 and TRBJ2-3; 9 nucleotides line up with TRBD2. The CDR3 sequence is 16 residues long. Germline CDR1 reads DFQATT; CDR2 reads SNEGSKA (reference sequence). With 0 bases clipped from V and 3 bases from J, the junction kept 7 bases outside the gene matches. CDR3 residues: CSARDDEREETDTQYF. In DNA form, the CDR3 reads TGCAGTGCTAGAGATGACGAGCGGGAGGAAACAGATACGCAGTATTTT.

The table lists this clonotype with many counts. The J gene is TRBJ2-5, the V gene TRBV14; D unresolved. The CDR3 is made up of 13 amino acids. Germline assignment: CDR1 SGHDN and CDR2 FVKESK. Trimming took off 2 bases at V and 3 bases at J, with 7 bases between the two ends. DNA of the CDR3: TGTGCCAGCAGCCAACAACGAGAAGAGACCCAGTACTTC. It specifies CASSQQREETQYF. Supplemented by reference TRBV14 and TRBJ2-5, the full variable domain reads EAGVTQFPSHSVIEKGQTVTLRCDPISGHDNLYWYRRVMGKEIKFLLHFVKESKQDESGMPNNRFLAERTGGTYSTLKVQPAELEDSGVYFCASSQQREETQYFGPGTRLLVL.

The chain combines TRBV3-1 with TRBJ2-6, with D possibly matching TRBD2 (5 bases). CDR3 length equals 18 residues. Trimming pared 4 bases from V and 0 bases from J, leaving 16 bases between. Germline CDR1 reads LGHDT; CDR2 reads YNNKEL (reference sequence). CDR3 DNA: TGTGCCAGCAGCCCAACTGGGAGTTGGGTCTCTGGGGCCAACGTCCTGACTTTC. Protein: CASSPTGSWVSGANVLTF.

This clonotype has a count of ten or more. The chain couples TRBV25-1 to TRBJ1-1; tentatively, D is TRBD1 (5 bases). The CDR3 is made up of 14 amino acids. V dropped 3 bases and J dropped 8 bases, with 16 bases sitting between them. Germline V gene data show CDR1 as MGHDK and CDR2 as SYGVNS. The CDR3 protein is CASSDPGGGYEAFF. CDR3 nucleotides: TGTGCCAGCAGTGATCCTGGGGGGGGATACGAAGCTTTCTTT.

This clonotype was detected many times. The chain's CDR3 is CASSFSYRNDEQYF. The CDR3 nucleotides are TGTGCCAGCAGTTTTTCCTACAGGAACGACGAGCAGTACTTC. The V gene is TRBV12-3 or TRBV12-4, the J gene TRBJ2-7, with D possibly TRBD1 on 5 matching bases. The V gene lost 3 bases and the J gene lost 5 bases, with 14 bases spanning the gap. The CDR3 extends over 14 amino acids.

The gene calls are TRBV5-1 and TRBJ1-1, with unresolved D. Germline V CDR1 and CDR2: SGHRS, YFSETQ. The germline V and J ends were trimmed by 2 bases and 0 bases, with 11 bases remaining between them. The CDR3 covers 15 residues. The CDR3 DNA reads as TGCGCCAGCAGCTTTTCTGGGATCATGAACACTGAAGCTTTCTTT. Its protein is CASSFSGIMNTEAFF.

This chain joins TRBV20-1 and TRBJ2-1; TRBD2 might be the D (6 bases). Per germline, CDR1 DFQATT and CDR2 SNEGSKA (reference sequence). The CDR3 extends over 17 amino acids. The V and J ends lost 4 bases and 3 bases respectively, with 22 bases between them. The CDR3 spells CSAKGPGTGAIYNEQFF. The CDR3 DNA reads as TGCAGTGCTAAAGGCCCCGGAACGGGAGCAATCTACAATGAGCAGTTCTTC.

This clonotype was seen a few times. J is TRBJ2-3 and V is TRBV11-2, with 7 nucleotides matching TRBD2. With 6 bases clipped from V and 2 bases from J, the junction kept 5 bases outside the gene matches. The CDR3 has 14 residues. Germline V lookup: CDR1 SGHAT, CDR2 FQNNGV. Here the CDR3 reads CASSPAGITDTQYF. The CDR3 DNA follows: TGTGCCAGCAGTCCAGCGGGGATCACAGATACGCAGTATTTT.